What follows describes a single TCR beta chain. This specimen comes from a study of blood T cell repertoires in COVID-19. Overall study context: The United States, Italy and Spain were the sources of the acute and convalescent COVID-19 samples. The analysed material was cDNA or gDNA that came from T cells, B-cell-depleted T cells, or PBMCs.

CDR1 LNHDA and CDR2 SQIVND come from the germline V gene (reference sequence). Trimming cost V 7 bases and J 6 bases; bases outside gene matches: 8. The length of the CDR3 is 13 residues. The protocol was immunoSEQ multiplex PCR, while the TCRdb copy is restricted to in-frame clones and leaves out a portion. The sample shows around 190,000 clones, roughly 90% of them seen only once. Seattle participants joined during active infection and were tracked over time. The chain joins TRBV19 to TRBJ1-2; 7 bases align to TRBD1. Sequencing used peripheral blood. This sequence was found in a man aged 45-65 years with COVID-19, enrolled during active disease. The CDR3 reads CASKRDSENGYTF. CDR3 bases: TGTGCCAGTAAGAGGGACAGCGAGAATGGCTACACCTTC.